What follows is one T cell receptor (beta chain) and its context. This receptor's antigen is unknown. The sample holds no much larger clone one base away, and base qualities are not on file. This entry belongs to a study of blood T cell repertoires in COVID-19 (dated by TCRdb to the early 2020s). The study in broad terms: Samples from collaborators originated in the United States, Italy and Spain and spanned both the acute and convalescent phases of COVID-19. The repertoires were made available in a free public database intended to serve as a resource for research on the immune response to SARS-CoV-2. The dataset comprised deeply sampled blood TCRbeta repertoires from subjects exposed to, actively infected with, or recovered from COVID-19. HLA class I and class II types, where available, came from metadata supplied by the sample provider rather than from assay-based typing. The sample metadata nearly always contained a de-identified subject ID, COVID-19 status, age in years and sex. The prospective study material was composed of cDNA or gDNA derived from T cells, B-cell-depleted T cells, or PBMCs. Samples came from the ongoing ImmuneRACE study (first 160 participants) plus 1,254 subjects from 6 global collaborators.

V was cut back by 8 bases and J by 6 bases, leaving a gap of 20 bases between them. Via the germline V gene, CDR1 is SNHLY and CDR2 FYNNEI. The cysteine opens and the phenylalanine closes a CDR3 of 15 amino acids. Solely the CDR3 DNA is kept, with 45 bases framed from the first base. Points the paper makes about the study in general: How much clinical and demographic metadata was included differed by source and by participant, and the metadata was provided uncurated.

The collaborating institutions used their own protocols to collect whole blood in K2EDTA tubes. For TCRbeta analysis, collaborators shipped samples as frozen whole blood, isolated PBMCs, or DNA extracted from either of those sample types. TCRbeta CDR3 regions were amplified from genomic DNA by means of the immunoSEQ Assay, a bias-controlled multiplex PCR. The authors processed their data as follows. The number of nucleated cells in each sample was estimated by amplification of reference gene primers within the assay. Sequence reads were collapsed and filtered to measure the absolute abundance of every unique TCRbeta CDR3 rearrangement. Productive Simpson clonality was computed per sample as the square root of Simpson's diversity index over productive rearrangements. Entries here come from immuneACCESS through TCRdb and include only in-frame sequences with V and J called. Some clones fail to appear in such tables; in the studies checked, an unresolved V gene covers under half of the shortfall, and the cause of the remainder is unknown. The D gene and trimming were derived from the DNA, and the V and J assignments and clone size from that table. Recorded for this sample are a few hundred thousand clones; roughly 91% of them occurred a single time. The ten top clones hold 1% of the sample.

The chain couples TRBV2 to TRBJ2-1; TRBD2 might be the D gene, on 6 matching bases. Source material: peripheral blood. This TCR derives from a middle-aged man with active or convalescent COVID-19. The nucleotide sequence reads as follows: TGTGCCAGCCGGATCTTCCGGGACTCAAGCAATGAGCAGTTCTTC. Its translation reads: CASRIFRDSSNEQFF. Beyond the CDR3, the reference TRBV2 and TRBJ2-1 genes provide the residues; the full variable domain reads: EPEVTQTPSHQVTQMGQEVILRCVPISNHLYFYWYRQILGQKVEFLVSFYNNEISEKSEIFDDQFSVERPDGSNFTLKIRSTKLEDSAMYFCASRIFRDSSNEQFFGPGTRLTVL.